This TCR beta chain originates from a study of blood T cell repertoires in COVID-19 (dated by TCRdb to between 2020 and 2021). Regarding the research as a whole: Collaborator samples came from the United States, Italy and Spain and covered acute and convalescent phases of COVID-19. A de-identified subject ID, COVID-19 status, age in years and sex were almost always included in the sample metadata. The dataset comprised deeply sampled blood TCRbeta repertoires from subjects exposed to, actively infected with, or recovered from COVID-19. The material from the prospective study consisted of cDNA or gDNA derived from T cells, B-cell-depleted T cells, or PBMCs. Where available, HLA class I and class II types were taken from metadata supplied by the sample provider and were not determined by assay-based typing. A freely available public database, intended as a resource for researchers studying the immune response to SARS-CoV-2, is where the repertoires were released. Samples came from the ongoing ImmuneRACE study (first 160 participants) plus 1,254 subjects from 6 global collaborators. Results and caveats for the whole study, not just this receptor: How much clinical and demographic metadata was included differed by source and by participant, and the metadata was provided uncurated.

One collaborating source in Seattle enrolled patients during active infection and followed them longitudinally through the course of disease. Whole blood was collected in K2EDTA tubes by collaborating institutions according to the institutions' own protocols. For TCRbeta analysis, collaborators shipped samples as frozen whole blood, isolated PBMCs, or DNA extracted from either of those sample types. At the junction V is shortened by 6 bases and J by 6 bases; bases outside the gene matches: 4. For CDR1 and CDR2, the germline V gene lists MNHEY and SVGAGI. From the cysteine up to the phenylalanine, the CDR3 has a length of 14 residues. Of the read, only the CDR3 DNA is kept; its 42 bases are in frame from base 1. Of note for this clone: Its antigen remains unidentified. No base quality information exists; no much larger clone differs at one position.

TCRbeta CDR3 regions were amplified from genomic DNA by means of the immunoSEQ Assay, a bias-controlled multiplex PCR. As for the authors' bioinformatics: The number of nucleated cells in each sample was estimated from the amplification of reference gene primers within the assay. To quantify the absolute abundance of each unique TCRbeta CDR3 rearrangement, sequence reads were collapsed and filtered. For each sample, productive Simpson clonality was calculated as the square root of Simpson's diversity index over productive rearrangements. The immuneACCESS repertoire file appears here via TCRdb, limited to in-frame rearrangements. These files lack a portion of the clones; in checked studies, under half of the deficit traces to unresolved V genes, and the cause of the others is not known. That table supplies the V and J calls and clone size; D and trimming were determined from the DNA. This sample has about 200,000 clones in its table, and 88% of those were observed once. Roughly 19% of the sample belongs to the ten largest clones.

The clonotype comes from a man in his fifties or sixties with COVID-19, enrolled during active disease. Recombination joined TRBV6-5 with TRBJ1-6; 8 central nucleotides agree with TRBD1. Sequencing used peripheral blood. For the CDR3, the sequence is CASSLTGANSPLHF. The DNA is as follows: TGTGCCAGCAGCCTGACAGGGGCTAATTCACCCCTCCACTTT.